The next 11 T cell receptor beta chains were all read from a single sample in a study of shared clonotypes between healthy human individuals. Here immunoSEQ multiplex PCR was the method, and the copy in TCRdb shows in-frame clones only, minus some. The table shows roughly 1,800,000 clones, with about 95% occurring only once. The naive CD8 subset, CD45RO-negative cells positively selected for CCR7, excluded terminally differentiated effector memory CD45RA+ cells. The specimen sequenced was naive CD8+ T cells sorted from blood. These receptor sequences come from a man between 18 and 35 years old in good health.

The V and J genes are TRBV7-2 and TRBJ1-1; D is uncertain. Trimming removed 5 bases at V and 0 bases at J, with 16 bases between. The CDR3 has 16 amino acids. Germline CDR1 SGHTA, CDR2 FQGNSA. CDR3 DNA sequence: TGTGCCAGCAGCCCGGATTGGGAAGCCCTGAACACTGAAGCTTTCTTT. Amino acid sequence: CASSPDWEALNTEAFF.

This rearrangement joins TRBV27 to TRBJ2-7; no reliable D call. This CDR3 comprises 13 residues. Trimming removed 6 bases from V and 4 bases from J, with 13 bases in between. Germline CDR1 MNHEY, CDR2 SMNVEV (reference sequence). This CDR3 is CASSASELYEQYF. The DNA of the CDR3 is TGTGCCAGCAGCGCCTCTGAGCTATACGAGCAGTACTTC.

J is TRBJ1-5 and V is TRBV7-9; no clear D. This CDR3 is built from 15 residues. Looked up from germline, CDR1 is SEHNR and CDR2 is FQNEAQ (reference sequence). Trimming removed 0 bases at V and 0 bases at J, with 6 bases between. The CDR3 bases are TGTGCCAGCAGCTTAGCAACATTTAGCAATCAGCCCCAGCATTTT. Translating it yields CASSLATFSNQPQHF.

The rearrangement uses TRBV5-6 and TRBJ2-7; possibly TRBD1 or TRBD2 for D (5 bases each). The V gene's germline CDR1 is SGHDT and CDR2 YYEEEE. The CDR3 has 14 amino acids. V was pared by 2 bases and J by 4 bases, with 13 bases between. The CDR3 sequence: CASSFLLREYEQYF. The CDR3 DNA reads as TGTGCCAGCAGCTTCCTCCTCAGGGAGTACGAGCAGTACTTC.

V and J are TRBV7-9 and TRBJ2-1; unclear D gene. The V gene's germline CDR1 is SEHNR and CDR2 FQNEAQ (reference sequence). The V and J ends lost 5 bases and 9 bases respectively, with 11 bases between them. This CDR3 has 12 residues. The CDR3 sequence is CASSPRVAEQFF. Here the CDR3 DNA reads TGTGCCAGCAGCCCCCGAGTTGCTGAGCAGTTCTTC.

The chain uses TRBV5-6 and TRBJ1-5, with 8 bases lining up with TRBD1. Per germline, CDR1 SGHDT and CDR2 YYEEEE. The junction had 5 bases not matched to a gene; V was cut back by 0 bases and J by 3 bases. The CDR3 totals 16 residues. The CDR3 loop reads CASSLALRGHNQPQHF. CDR3 coding DNA: TGTGCCAGCAGCTTGGCCCTCAGGGGGCACAATCAGCCCCAGCATTTT.

This chain uses TRBV5-1 with TRBJ2-7, with a possible D match to TRBD2 (6 bases). Germline V lookup: CDR1 SGHRS, CDR2 YFSETQ. The CDR3 covers 13 residues. V was pared by 1 base and J by 7 bases, with 12 bases between. As DNA, the CDR3 is TGCGCCAGCAGCTTGATTTTAGCGGAAGAGCAGTACTTC. Protein sequence: CASSLILAEEQYF. Based on the CDR3 plus reference TRBV5-1 and TRBJ2-7, the full variable domain is KAGVTQTPRYLIKTRGQQVTLSCSPISGHRSVSWYQQTPGQGLQFLFEYFSETQRNKGNFPGRFSGRQFSNSRSEMNVSTLELGDSALYLCASSLILAEEQYFGPGTRLTVT.

The chain has TRBV1 and TRBJ1-5; TRBD1, the D gene given by the table, was not confirmed from the DNA. TRBV1 is a pseudogene segment. CDR3 length: 17 residues. This chain's CDR3 is CTSSLITGNGNNQPQHF. CDR3 DNA sequence: TGCACCAGCAGCCTAATCACAGGGAATGGAAACAATCAGCCCCAGCATTTT.

This chain joins TRBV11-2 and TRBJ2-5; 9 bases line up with TRBD1. This CDR3 region has 16 residues. CDR1 and CDR2 (germline): SGHAT, FQNNGV. Trimming cost V 2 bases and J 3 bases; bases outside gene matches: 7. The CDR3: CASSLRLWDREETQYF. The CDR3 nucleotides are TGTGCCAGCAGCTTAAGGTTGTGGGACAGGGAAGAGACCCAGTACTTC.

The rearrangement joins TRBV13 to TRBJ2-2; the match to TRBD2 covers 7 bases. The CDR3 consists of 16 residues. Germline CDR1 and CDR2: PRHDT and FYEKMQ (reference sequence). Germline trimming cut 5 bases from V and 7 bases from J; bases unmatched to any gene: 13. CDR3 sequence (DNA): TGTGCCAGCAGCCCCTACGGGGGGAACTTTGGCGGGGAGCTGTTTTTT. As protein: CASSPYGGNFGGELFF.

J is TRBJ1-1 and V is TRBV4-1; TRBD1 is a possible D gene (6 bases). The CDR3 totals 12 residues. Germline CDR1 is MGHRA and CDR2 is YSYEKL. V was cut by 4 bases and J by 5 bases, with 8 bases left in between. The CDR3: CASSRGTTEAFF. The CDR3 DNA reads as TGCGCCAGCAGCCGAGGGACAACTGAAGCTTTCTTT.